This T cell receptor (beta chain) appears in the sequencing data of a study of identical twins. Trimming cost V 1 base and J 3 bases; bases outside gene matches: 3. CDR1 is MNHEY, CDR2 SMNVEV, per germline (reference sequence). The CDR3 loop spans 14 amino acids. TCRdb fed the 5' RACE reads into MiXCR, producing one record per CDR3 protein. The sample includes around 340,000 distinct CDR3 sequences, 10% to 15% seen only once; the top ten take roughly 7%. This clonotype was counted ten times or more. The sample was also linked to a second study, of yellow fever vaccine responses in identical twins. Per that study: Twins' vaccine T cell responses reportedly seemed partly convergent and partly personalized.

The chain joins TRBV27 to TRBJ2-7; 7 bases are a match to TRBD1. This receptor was taken from a woman aged 18 to 35 in good health. Sequences were obtained from CD8+ T cells sorted from blood. The CDR3 region has the DNA TGTGCCAGCAGTTTATGGGCAGGGGGCTACGAGCAGTACTTC. Amino acid sequence: CASSLWAGGYEQYF.